This TCR beta chain is drawn from a study of shared clonotypes between healthy human individuals. For this clone: As yet, its antigen is unknown.

Looked up from germline, CDR1 is LNHDA and CDR2 is SQIVND (reference sequence). V lost 5 bases to trimming and J lost 6 bases; unmatched junction nucleotides: 7. CDR3 length: 14 residues. Repertoires were generated with immunoSEQ multiplex PCR, while TCRdb's copy carries only in-frame clones and drops some. The sample holds about 2 million clones, roughly 94% seen once. Study-wide results and limits: Memory subsets generally showed lower estimated richness than naive subsets.

It was CD45RO-negative cells, positively selected for CCR7, that made up naive CD8 cells, with terminally differentiated effector memory CD45RA+ cells excluded. Free of recent acute infections or vaccinations, the donors were healthy HIV-negative adults. The source of this sequence is a man between 18 and 29 years old in good health. The rearrangement uses TRBV19 and TRBJ2-7; 10 positions match TRBD1. Specimen: naive CD8+ T cells sorted from blood. The CDR3 DNA follows: TGTGCCAGTAGTTCACCGGGGACAGGGGCCGAGCAGTACTTC. Translating it yields CASSSPGTGAEQYF.